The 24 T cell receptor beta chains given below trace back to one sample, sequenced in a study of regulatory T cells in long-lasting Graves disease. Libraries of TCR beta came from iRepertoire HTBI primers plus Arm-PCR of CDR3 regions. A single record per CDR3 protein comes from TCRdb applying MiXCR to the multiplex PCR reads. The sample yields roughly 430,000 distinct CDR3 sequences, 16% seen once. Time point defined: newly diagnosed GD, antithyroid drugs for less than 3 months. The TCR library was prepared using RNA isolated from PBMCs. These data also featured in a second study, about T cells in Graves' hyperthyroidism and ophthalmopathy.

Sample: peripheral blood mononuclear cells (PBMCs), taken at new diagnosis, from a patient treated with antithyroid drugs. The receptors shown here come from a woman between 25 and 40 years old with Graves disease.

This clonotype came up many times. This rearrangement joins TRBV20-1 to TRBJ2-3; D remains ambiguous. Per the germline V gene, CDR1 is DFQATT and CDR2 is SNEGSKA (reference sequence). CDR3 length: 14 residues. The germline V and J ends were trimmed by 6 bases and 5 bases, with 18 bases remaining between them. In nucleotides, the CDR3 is TGCAGTGCCCCCTTAGGCGGCCGCCGAGATACGCAGTATTTT. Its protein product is CSAPLGGRRDTQYF.

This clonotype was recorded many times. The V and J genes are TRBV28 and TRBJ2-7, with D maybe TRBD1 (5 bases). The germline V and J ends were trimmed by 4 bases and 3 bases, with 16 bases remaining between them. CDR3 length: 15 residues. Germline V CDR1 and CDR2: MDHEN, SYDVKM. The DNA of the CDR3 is TGTGCCAGCAGTTCCAGGGTTGAGGAACTCTACGAGCAGTACTTC. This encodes CASSSRVEELYEQYF.

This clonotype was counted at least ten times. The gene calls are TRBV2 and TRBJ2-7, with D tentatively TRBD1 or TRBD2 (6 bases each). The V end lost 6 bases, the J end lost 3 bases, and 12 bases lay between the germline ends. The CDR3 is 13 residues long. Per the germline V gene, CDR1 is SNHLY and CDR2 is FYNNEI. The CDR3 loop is CASRNGGSYEQYF. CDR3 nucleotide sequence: TGTGCCAGCAGGAACGGGGGCAGCTACGAGCAGTACTTC.

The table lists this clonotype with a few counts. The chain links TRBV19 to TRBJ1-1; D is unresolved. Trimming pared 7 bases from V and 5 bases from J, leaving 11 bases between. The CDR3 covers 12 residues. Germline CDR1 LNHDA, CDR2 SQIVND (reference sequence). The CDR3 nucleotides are TGTGCCAGTATCGGAGGAGTGACTGAAGCTTTCTTT. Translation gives CASIGGVTEAFF.

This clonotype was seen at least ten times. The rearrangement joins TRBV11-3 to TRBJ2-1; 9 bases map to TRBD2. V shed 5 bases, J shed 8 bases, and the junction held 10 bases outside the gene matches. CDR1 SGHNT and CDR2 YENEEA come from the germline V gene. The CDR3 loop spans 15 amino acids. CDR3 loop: CASSVAGESLDEQFF. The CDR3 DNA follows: TGTGCCAGCAGCGTAGCGGGAGAGTCTCTCGATGAGCAGTTCTTC. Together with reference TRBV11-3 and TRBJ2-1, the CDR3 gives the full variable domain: EAGVVQSPRYKIIEKKQPVAFWCNPISGHNTLYWYLQNLGQGPELLIRYENEEAVDDSQLPKDRFSAERLKGVDSTLKIQPAELGDSAVYLCASSVAGESLDEQFFGPGTRLTVL.

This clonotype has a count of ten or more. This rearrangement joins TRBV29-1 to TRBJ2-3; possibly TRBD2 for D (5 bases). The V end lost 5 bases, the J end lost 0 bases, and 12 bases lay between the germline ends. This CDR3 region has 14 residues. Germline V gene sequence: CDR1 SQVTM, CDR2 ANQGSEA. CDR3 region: CSVRTGTSTDTQYF. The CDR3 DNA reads TGCAGCGTTCGGACGGGAACTAGCACAGATACGCAGTATTTT.

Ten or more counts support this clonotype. DNA of the CDR3: TGTGCCAGCAGTTATTCGGGCAGGTGGGCAGATACGCAGTATTTT. Amino acids: CASSYSGRWADTQYF. The gene calls are TRBV6-5 and TRBJ2-3; D gene unclear. The CDR3 length is 15 residues. CDR1 and CDR2 from the germline V gene are MNHEY and SVGAGI. Trimming left V 3 bases short and J 4 bases short, with 14 bases between.

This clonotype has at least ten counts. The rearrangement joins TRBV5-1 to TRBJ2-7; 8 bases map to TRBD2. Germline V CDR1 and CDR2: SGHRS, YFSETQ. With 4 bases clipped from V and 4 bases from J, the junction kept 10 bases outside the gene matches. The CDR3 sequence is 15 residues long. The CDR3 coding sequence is TGCGCCAGCAGCCCCCAGCGGGAGTTTGGATACGAGCAGTACTTC. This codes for CASSPQREFGYEQYF.

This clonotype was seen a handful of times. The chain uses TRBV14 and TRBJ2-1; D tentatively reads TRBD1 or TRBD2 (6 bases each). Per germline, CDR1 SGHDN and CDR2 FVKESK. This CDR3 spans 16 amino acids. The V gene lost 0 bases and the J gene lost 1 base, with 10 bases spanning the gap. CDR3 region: CASSQDPGASYNEQFF. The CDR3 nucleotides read TGTGCCAGCAGCCAAGATCCGGGGGCATCCTACAATGAGCAGTTCTTC.

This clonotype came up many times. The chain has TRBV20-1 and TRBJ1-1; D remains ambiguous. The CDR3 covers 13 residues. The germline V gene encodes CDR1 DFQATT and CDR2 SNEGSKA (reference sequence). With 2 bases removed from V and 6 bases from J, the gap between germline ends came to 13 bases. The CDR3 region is CSARSDLGSEAFF. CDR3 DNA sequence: TGCAGTGCTAGATCGGATCTGGGTTCTGAAGCTTTCTTT.

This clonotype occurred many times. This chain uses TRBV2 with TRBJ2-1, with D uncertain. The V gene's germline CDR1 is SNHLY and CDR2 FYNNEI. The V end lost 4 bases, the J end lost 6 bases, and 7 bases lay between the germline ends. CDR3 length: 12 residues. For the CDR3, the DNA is TGTGCCAGCAGTGCCCCTCCCAATGAGCAGTTCTTC. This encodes CASSAPPNEQFF.

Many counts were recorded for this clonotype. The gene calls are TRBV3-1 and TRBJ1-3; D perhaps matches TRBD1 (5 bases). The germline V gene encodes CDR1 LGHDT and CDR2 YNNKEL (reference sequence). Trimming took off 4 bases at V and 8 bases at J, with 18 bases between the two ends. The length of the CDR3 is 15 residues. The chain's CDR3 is CASSRAGTTHHTIYF. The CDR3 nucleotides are TGTGCCAGCAGCCGGGCCGGGACGACACACCACACCATATATTTT.

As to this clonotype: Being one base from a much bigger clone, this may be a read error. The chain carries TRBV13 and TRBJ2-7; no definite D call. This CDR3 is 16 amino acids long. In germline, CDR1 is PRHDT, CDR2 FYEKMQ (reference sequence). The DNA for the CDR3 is TGTGCCAGCAGTTACTCGATGGCCGGTATGGCCTACGAGCTGTACTTC. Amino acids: CASSYSMAGMAYELYF.

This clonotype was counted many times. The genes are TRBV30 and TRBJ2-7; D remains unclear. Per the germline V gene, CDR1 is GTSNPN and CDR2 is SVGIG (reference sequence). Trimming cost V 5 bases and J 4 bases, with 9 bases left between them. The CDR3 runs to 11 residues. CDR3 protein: CAWGTNYEQYF. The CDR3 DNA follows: TGTGCCTGGGGAACAAATTACGAGCAGTACTTC.

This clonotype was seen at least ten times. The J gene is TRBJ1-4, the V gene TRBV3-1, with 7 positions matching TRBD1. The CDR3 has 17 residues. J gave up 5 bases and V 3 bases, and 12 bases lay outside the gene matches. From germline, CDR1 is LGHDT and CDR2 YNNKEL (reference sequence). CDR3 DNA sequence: TGTGCCAGCAGCCAGAAGGGTTCGGGACAGAAGAATGAAAAACTGTTTTTT. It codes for CASSQKGSGQKNEKLFF.

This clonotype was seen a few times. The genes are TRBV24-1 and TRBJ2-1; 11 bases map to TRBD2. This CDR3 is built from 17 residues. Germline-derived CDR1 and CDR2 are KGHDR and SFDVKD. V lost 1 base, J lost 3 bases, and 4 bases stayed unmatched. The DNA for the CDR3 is TGTGCCACCAGTGATTTTGGGACTAGCGGACTCTACAATGAGCAGTTCTTC. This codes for CATSDFGTSGLYNEQFF.

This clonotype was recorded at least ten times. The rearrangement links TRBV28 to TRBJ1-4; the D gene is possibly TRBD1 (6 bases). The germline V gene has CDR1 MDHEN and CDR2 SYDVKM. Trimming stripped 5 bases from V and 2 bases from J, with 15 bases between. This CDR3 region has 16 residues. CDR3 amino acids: CASSTKYRATNEKLFF. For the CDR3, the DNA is TGTGCCAGCAGTACGAAGTACAGGGCTACTAATGAAAAACTGTTTTTT.

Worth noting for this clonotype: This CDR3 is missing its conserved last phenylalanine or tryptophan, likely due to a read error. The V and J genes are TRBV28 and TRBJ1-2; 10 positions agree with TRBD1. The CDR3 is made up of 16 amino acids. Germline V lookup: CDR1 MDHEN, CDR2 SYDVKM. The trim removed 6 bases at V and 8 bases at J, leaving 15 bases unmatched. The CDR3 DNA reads TGTGCCAGCAGGTCTCCCGGGACAGGGGACTCTGGGGGCTACACCTCC. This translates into CASRSPGTGDSGGYTS.

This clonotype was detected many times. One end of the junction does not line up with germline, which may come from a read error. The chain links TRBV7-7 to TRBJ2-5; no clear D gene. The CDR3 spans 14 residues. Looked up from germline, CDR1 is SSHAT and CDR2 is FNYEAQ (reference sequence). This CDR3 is CASSPIGRAETQYF. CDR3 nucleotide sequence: TGTGCTAGCAGCCCCATAGGTAGGGCTGAGACCCAGTACTTC.

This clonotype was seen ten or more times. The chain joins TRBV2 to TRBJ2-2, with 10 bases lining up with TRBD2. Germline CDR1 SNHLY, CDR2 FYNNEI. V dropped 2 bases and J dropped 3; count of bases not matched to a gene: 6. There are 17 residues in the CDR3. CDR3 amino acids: CASSEISSGSYTGELFF. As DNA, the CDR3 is TGTGCCAGCAGTGAAATCTCTAGCGGGAGTTACACCGGGGAGCTGTTTTTT.

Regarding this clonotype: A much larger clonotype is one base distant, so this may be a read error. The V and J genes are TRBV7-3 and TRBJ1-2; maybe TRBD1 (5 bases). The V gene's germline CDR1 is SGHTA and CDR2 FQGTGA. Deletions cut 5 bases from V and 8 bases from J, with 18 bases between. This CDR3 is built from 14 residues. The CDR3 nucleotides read TGTGCCAGCAGCCGAGATCCGGGGAACAGGGGCTACACCTTC. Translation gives CASSRDPGNRGYTF.

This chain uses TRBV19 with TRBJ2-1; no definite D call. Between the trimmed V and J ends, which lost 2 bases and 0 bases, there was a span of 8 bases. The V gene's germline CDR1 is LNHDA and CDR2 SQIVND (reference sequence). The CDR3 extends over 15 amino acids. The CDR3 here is CASSIQMSSYNEQFF. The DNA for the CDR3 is TGTGCCAGTAGTATACAGATGAGCTCCTACAATGAGCAGTTCTTC.

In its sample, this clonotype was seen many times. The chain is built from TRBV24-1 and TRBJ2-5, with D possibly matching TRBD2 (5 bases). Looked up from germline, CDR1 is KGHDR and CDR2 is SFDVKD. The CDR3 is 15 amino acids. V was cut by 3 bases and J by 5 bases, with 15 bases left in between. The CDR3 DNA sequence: TGTGCCACCAGTGATCGTTCGGCTAGCTGGGAGACCCAGTACTTC. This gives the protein CATSDRSASWETQYF.

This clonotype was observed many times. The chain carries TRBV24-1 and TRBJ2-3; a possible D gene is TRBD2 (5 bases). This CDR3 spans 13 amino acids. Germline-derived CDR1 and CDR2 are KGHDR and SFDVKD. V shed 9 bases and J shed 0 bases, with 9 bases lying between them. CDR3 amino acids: CATGRTSTDTQYF. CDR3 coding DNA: TGTGCCACCGGGCGGACTAGCACAGATACGCAGTATTTT.